Each of the 27 T cell receptor beta chains below was sequenced from the same sample in a study of T cell responses to AZD1222 COVID-19 vaccine. Method: immunoSEQ multiplex PCR; TCRdb's copy keeps in-frame clones and lacks some. The sample consists of about 100,000 clones, roughly 89% of them appearing once. Material: peripheral blood, obtained on day 0 of AZD1222 vaccination. These receptors originate from an adult in good health.

In its sample, this clone was seen once. The chain joins TRBV27 to TRBJ1-2; 8 bases agree with TRBD1. The germline gives CDR1 MNHEY, CDR2 SMNVEV (reference sequence). This CDR3 has 15 amino acids. With V trimmed by 5 bases and J by 4 bases, 9 bases remained unmatched. The CDR3 spells CASSPWTGFLYGYTF. CDR3 DNA sequence: TGTGCCAGCAGTCCCTGGACAGGGTTCCTCTATGGCTACACCTTC.

This clone was counted a few times. J is TRBJ1-1 and V is TRBV5-4, with 7 bases aligning to TRBD1. The trim removed 10 bases at V and 7 bases at J, leaving 16 bases unmatched. The CDR3 loop spans 14 amino acids. Looked up from germline, CDR1 is SGHNT and CDR2 is YYREEE (reference sequence). In DNA, the CDR3 is TGTGCCGCAAGCGTAAGGGGGCAGATTAATGAAGCTTTCTTT. Amino acids: CAASVRGQINEAFF.

The chain employs TRBV20-1 and TRBJ2-7, with 8 nucleotides matching TRBD2. The CDR3 is 14 residues long. CDR1 and CDR2 (germline): DFQATT, SNEGSKA (reference sequence). The ends lost 3 bases at V and 3 bases at J; junction bases unmatched: 7. CDR3 in DNA: TGCAGTGCTAGTACAACTAGCGGCGTCTACGAGCAGTACTTC. This encodes CSASTTSGVYEQYF.

The J gene is TRBJ1-4, the V gene TRBV5-6; D not resolved. V lost 0 bases to trimming and J lost 3 bases, with 3 bases between them. The CDR3 extends over 13 amino acids. The germline V gene encodes CDR1 SGHDT and CDR2 YYEEEE. CDR3 sequence: CASSLEANEKLFF. CDR3 sequence (DNA): TGTGCCAGCAGCTTGGAAGCTAATGAAAAACTGTTTTTT.

The rearrangement uses TRBV5-1 and TRBJ1-2, with D unresolved. The V gene lost 0 bases and the J gene lost 4 bases, with 13 bases spanning the gap. The CDR3 runs to 15 residues. CDR1 is SGHRS, CDR2 YFSETQ, per germline. CDR3 residues: CASSLASATGYGYTF. The CDR3 DNA is TGCGCCAGCAGCTTGGCATCCGCAACCGGCTATGGCTACACCTTC.

This chain joins TRBV10-2 and TRBJ1-2; tentatively, D is TRBD1 (6 bases). Trimming shortened V by 0 bases and J by 4 bases, and 9 bases separated the two germline ends. CDR1 is WSHSY and CDR2 is SAAADI in the germline V gene. CDR3 length: 14 amino acids. For the CDR3, the DNA is TGCGCCAGCAGTGAGTCTGCAGGGGTCTATGGCTACACCTTC. Translating gives CASSESAGVYGYTF.

The rearrangement uses TRBV9 and TRBJ2-5; TRBD2 aligns across 7 bases. Germline V gene lookup returns CDR1 SGDLS and CDR2 YYNGEE. J lost 5 bases, V lost 4 bases, and 11 bases had no gene match. The CDR3 totals 15 residues. CDR3 region: CASSPAGREWETQYF. As DNA, the CDR3 is TGTGCCAGCAGCCCAGCTGGGCGGGAGTGGGAGACCCAGTACTTC.

CDR3 in DNA: TGTGCCAGCAGTCGGCAATTCGTCACAGATACGCAGTATTTT. It yields the protein CASSRQFVTDTQYF. V and J are TRBV6-5 and TRBJ2-3; D not certain. Trimming stripped 5 bases from V and 2 bases from J, with 11 bases between. Germline V gene sequence: CDR1 MNHEY, CDR2 SVGAGI. The CDR3 length is 14 residues.

CDR3 amino acids: CASSLGLGQDNSPLHF. The CDR3 DNA is TGTGCCAGCAGCTTAGGGCTAGGACAGGATAATTCACCCCTCCACTTT. V gene TRBV7-8 combines with J gene TRBJ1-6; 7 bases map to TRBD1. The length of the CDR3 is 16 residues. The V gene's germline CDR1 is SGHVS and CDR2 FQNEAQ. The ends lost 1 base at V and 5 bases at J; junction bases unmatched: 5.

This rearrangement joins TRBV7-9 to TRBJ1-1, with D tentatively TRBD1 (6 bases). The CDR3 loop spans 16 amino acids. V was clipped by 5 bases and J by 5 bases, with 21 bases between them. The germline V gene encodes CDR1 SEHNR and CDR2 FQNEAQ (reference sequence). The CDR3 DNA sequence: TGTGCCAGCAGCCAAACCGGGGGCCGGGGGGCTACTGAAGCTTTCTTT. This codes for CASSQTGGRGATEAFF.

The V gene is TRBV6-5, the J gene TRBJ2-7; TRBD1 might be the D (6 bases). The V and J ends lost 4 bases and 3 bases respectively, with 13 bases between them. The CDR3 runs to 14 residues. Looked up from germline, CDR1 is MNHEY and CDR2 is SVGAGI. CDR3 in amino acids: CASSSSFRGYEQYF. The CDR3, as DNA: TGTGCCAGCAGTTCCAGCTTCAGGGGCTACGAGCAGTACTTC.

The V and J genes are TRBV6-1 and TRBJ1-4; TRBD1 matches 9 bases. V gave up 7 bases and J gave up 5 bases; unmatched junction bases: 8. The CDR3 has 15 amino acids. CDR1 and CDR2 from the germline V gene are MNHNS and SASEGT. CDR3 sequence: CASTLLDRGNEKLFF. The CDR3 DNA reads as TGTGCCAGCACCCTCCTGGACAGGGGAAATGAAAAACTGTTTTTT.

In this sample, this clone turned up once. The chain is built from TRBV7-2 and TRBJ2-2; unclear D gene. In germline, CDR1 is SGHTA, CDR2 FQGNSA. The CDR3 has 15 residues. Trimming took off 1 base at V and 9 bases at J, with 15 bases between the two ends. The CDR3 protein is CASSLVTGIIRELFF. The CDR3 coding sequence is TGTGCCAGCAGCTTAGTTACTGGGATCATCCGGGAGCTGTTTTTT.

J is TRBJ2-1 and V is TRBV29-1; TRBD2 agrees at 8 bases. V shed 7 bases, J shed 4 bases, and the junction held 3 bases outside the gene matches. Looked up from germline, CDR1 is SQVTM and CDR2 is ANQGSEA. This CDR3 contains 12 residues. The CDR3 loop reads CSGGTSYNEQFF. The CDR3 nucleotides are TGCAGCGGCGGGACTAGTTACAATGAGCAGTTCTTC.

The rearrangement uses TRBV27 and TRBJ2-3, with D perhaps matching TRBD1 (5 bases). Germline CDR1 is MNHEY and CDR2 is SMNVEV (reference sequence). V lost 2 bases, J lost 2 bases, and 11 bases lay in between. The length of the CDR3 is 15 residues. CDR3 sequence: CASSLAGRNTDTQYF. The CDR3 DNA follows: TGTGCCAGCAGTTTAGCAGGGCGAAACACAGATACGCAGTATTTT.

The chain recombines TRBV29-1 with TRBJ1-4, with 9 bases fitting TRBD1. Unmatched junction bases numbered 7, after V lost 4 bases and J lost 7 bases. The CDR3 is 14 residues long. Looked up from germline, CDR1 is SQVTM and CDR2 is ANQGSEA. CDR3: CSVGEQGAGEKLFF. The CDR3 DNA is TGCAGCGTTGGGGAACAGGGGGCGGGTGAAAAACTGTTTTTT.

The chain recombines TRBV19 with TRBJ2-2; TRBD1 is a possible D gene (5 bases). The V gene lost 5 bases and the J gene lost 2 bases, with 12 bases spanning the gap. The CDR3 is 15 amino acids. The germline V gene encodes CDR1 LNHDA and CDR2 SQIVND (reference sequence). DNA for the CDR3: TGTGCCAGTAGTGCCTTGACAGCAAACACCGGGGAGCTGTTTTTT. This encodes CASSALTANTGELFF.

The rearrangement links TRBV7-9 to TRBJ2-6; perhaps TRBD1 as D (6 bases). The ends were cut back, 4 bases at V and 0 bases at J, with 10 bases in the middle. CDR1 SEHNR and CDR2 FQNEAQ come from the germline V gene (reference sequence). The CDR3 is 16 amino acids. The CDR3 sequence is CASSYDRSSGANVLTF. CDR3 DNA: TGTGCCAGCAGCTACGACAGGAGCTCTGGGGCCAACGTCCTGACTTTC.

V usage is TRBV14 and J usage is TRBJ1-2, with 8 bases lining up with TRBD1. CDR1 is SGHDN and CDR2 is FVKESK in the germline V gene. Trimming cost V 10 bases and J 8 bases; bases outside gene matches: 6. This CDR3 has 11 residues. Here the CDR3 reads CATTGGSGYTF. The CDR3 nucleotides are TGTGCCACCACAGGGGGTTCAGGCTACACCTTC.

The chain employs TRBV14 and TRBJ2-7; TRBD1 is a possible D gene (5 bases). Trimming took off 5 bases at V and 0 bases at J, with 14 bases between the two ends. The CDR3 consists of 15 residues. In germline, CDR1 is SGHDN, CDR2 FVKESK. CDR3 sequence reads: CASSKYQGISYEQYF. In DNA form, the CDR3 reads TGTGCCAGCAGCAAGTATCAGGGAATCTCCTACGAGCAGTACTTC.

The genes are TRBV2 and TRBJ2-2; TRBD1 matches at 8 bases. The CDR3 contains 18 residues. Looked up from germline, CDR1 is SNHLY and CDR2 is FYNNEI. Trimming removed 7 bases from V and 0 bases from J; junction bases left unmatched: 13. CDR3 sequence (DNA): TGTGCCAGCAAGTTAGGGACAGGCGGCTCTTCGAACACCGGGGAGCTGTTTTTT. Amino acid sequence: CASKLGTGGSSNTGELFF.

The chain is built from TRBV7-9 and TRBJ2-7; D possibly corresponds to TRBD1 (5 bases). Germline loops: CDR1 SEHNR, CDR2 FQNEAQ (reference sequence). The V and J ends lost 5 bases and 1 base respectively, with 15 bases between them. CDR3 size: 15 residues. For the CDR3, the DNA is TGTGCCAGCAGCCCCGGGCAGGGTAGTTCCTACGAGCAGTACTTC. Translated: CASSPGQGSSYEQYF.

This rearrangement joins TRBV21-1 to TRBJ2-7; the table's D call TRBD1 went unverified against the DNA. TRBV21-1 is listed as a pseudogene. The CDR3 consists of 16 residues. The CDR3 spells CAGGSGTEPPDYEQYF. CDR3 DNA: TGTGCCGGGGGGAGTGGGACAGAACCTCCTGATTACGAGCAGTACTTC.

A few counts support this clone. The chain links TRBV5-4 to TRBJ2-7; 13 nucleotides match TRBD2. V trimming: 3 bases; J trimming: 6 bases; junction bases outside the gene matches: 9. This CDR3 contains 16 residues. Germline CDR1 reads SGHNT; CDR2 reads YYREEE (reference sequence). CDR3 in amino acids: CASSSKLTSGGLEQYF. The CDR3 DNA reads as TGTGCCAGCAGCTCCAAGTTGACTAGCGGGGGGCTCGAGCAGTACTTC.

Concerning this clone itself: A junction end diverges from the germline sequence, so it may reflect a read error. The CDR3 sequence: CSASSYNEQFF. CDR3 DNA sequence: TGCAGTGCCTCCTCCTATAATGAGCAGTTCTTC. The V call is TRBV20-1, the J call TRBJ2-1; D not resolved. This CDR3 spans 11 amino acids. Germline CDR1 DFQATT, CDR2 SNEGSKA (reference sequence).

The chain joins TRBV7-8 to TRBJ2-2; tentative D call: TRBD2 (6 bases). The CDR3 loop spans 15 amino acids. Germline assignment: CDR1 SGHVS and CDR2 FQNEAQ. Trimming removed 7 bases at V and 2 bases at J, with 14 bases between. As DNA, the CDR3 is TGTGCCAGCACCACGGGGGACTCAAACACCGGGGAGCTGTTTTTT. As protein: CASTTGDSNTGELFF. Using reference TRBV7-8 and TRBJ2-2 for the parts outside the CDR3, the full variable domain is GAGVSQSPRYKVAKRGQDVALRCDPISGHVSLFWYQQALGQGPEFLTYFQNEAQLDKSGLPSDRFFAERPEGSVSTLKIQRTQQEDSAVYLCASTTGDSNTGELFFGEGSRLTVL.

This CDR3 is CASAGTALLYYGYTF. The CDR3 region has the DNA TGTGCCAGCGCTGGGACAGCCCTTTTATATTATGGCTACACCTTC. This chain joins TRBV27 and TRBJ1-2; 7 bases line up with TRBD1. Germline V gene lookup returns CDR1 MNHEY and CDR2 SMNVEV (reference sequence). The V and J ends lost 8 bases and 5 bases, in that order; junction bases with no gene match: 14. CDR3 size: 15 residues.